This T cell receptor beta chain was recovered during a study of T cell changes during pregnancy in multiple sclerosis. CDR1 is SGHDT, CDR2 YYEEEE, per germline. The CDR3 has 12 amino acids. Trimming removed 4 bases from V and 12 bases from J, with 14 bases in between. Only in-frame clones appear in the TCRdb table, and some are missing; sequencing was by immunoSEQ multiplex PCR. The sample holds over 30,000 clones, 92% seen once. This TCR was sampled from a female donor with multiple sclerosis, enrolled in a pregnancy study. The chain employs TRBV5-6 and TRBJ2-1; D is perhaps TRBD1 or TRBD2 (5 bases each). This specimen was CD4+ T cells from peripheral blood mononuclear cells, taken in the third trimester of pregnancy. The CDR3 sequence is CASSLGDSGQFF. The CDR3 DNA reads TGTGCCAGCAGCCTGGGAGACAGTGGGCAGTTCTTC. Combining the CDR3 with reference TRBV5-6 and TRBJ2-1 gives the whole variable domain DAGVTQSPTHLIKTRGQQVTLRCSPKSGHDTVSWYQQALGQGPQFIFQYYEEEERQRGNFPDRFSGHQFPNYSSELNVNALLLGDSALYLCASSLGDSGQFFGPGTRLTVL.